A single sample is the source of the 20 T cell receptor beta chains below, sequenced in a study of cytomegalovirus exposure and HLA in healthy donors. PCR primers comprised 60 Vbeta and 13 Jbeta primers. Generated by immunoSEQ multiplex PCR, the TCRdb table keeps only in-frame clones and is missing some. This table has roughly 110,000 clones, roughly two thirds appearing once. The sample taken for sequencing was PBMCs. Source of these receptors: a woman younger than 45 in good health and CMV-seronegative.

The chain has TRBV4-3 and TRBJ2-1; 7 nucleotides line up with TRBD1. CDR3 length equals 15 residues. Germline V gives CDR1 LGHNA, CDR2 YSLEER. V was pared by 3 bases and J by 10 bases, with 12 bases of the junction left unmatched. The CDR3 region is CASSQGRQGSLEQFF. CDR3 nucleotides: TGCGCCAGCAGCCAGGGAAGACAGGGCTCCCTCGAGCAGTTCTTC.

This clone was observed a handful of times. This rearrangement joins TRBV20-1 to TRBJ1-2; D is unclear. V lost 0 bases and J lost 5, with 4 bases in between. Per the germline V gene, CDR1 is DFQATT and CDR2 is SNEGSKA (reference sequence). CDR3 length equals 11 residues. CDR3 protein: CSARDLYGYTF. The DNA of the CDR3 is TGCAGTGCTAGAGACCTGTATGGCTACACCTTC.

The chain couples TRBV4-1 to TRBJ1-4; D is uncertain. CDR1 MGHRA and CDR2 YSYEKL come from the germline V gene. The CDR3 sequence is 13 residues long. The V end lost 1 base, the J end lost 8 bases, and 8 bases lay between the germline ends. The CDR3 bases are TGCGCCAGCAGCCAAGGGCTGTTGGAAAAACTGTTTTTT. Protein sequence: CASSQGLLEKLFF.

This chain uses TRBV10-1 with TRBJ1-4; TRBD1 is a possible D gene (5 bases). The V end was cut by 5 bases, the J end by 5 bases, with 18 bases between. Germline CDR1 is WNHNN and CDR2 is SYGVQD (reference sequence). CDR3 length equals 16 residues. CDR3 sequence: CASSYQGSERNEKLFF. As DNA, the CDR3 is TGCGCCAGCAGTTATCAGGGAAGTGAGAGGAATGAAAAACTGTTTTTT.

This clone was seen just once. The chain combines TRBV11-2 with TRBJ2-2; 7 nucleotides align to TRBD2. Trimming at V came to 5 bases and at J to 4 bases, leaving 10 bases not matched to a gene. The CDR3 has 16 amino acids. Per germline, CDR1 SGHAT and CDR2 FQNNGV. The CDR3 nucleotides read TGTGCCAGCAGCCACCCGAGCGGGATCAGCACCGGGGAGCTGTTTTTT. The encoded protein is CASSHPSGISTGELFF.

This clone has just a few counts. The chain employs TRBV13 and TRBJ2-7; D possibly corresponds to TRBD1 (5 bases). Germline CDR1 reads PRHDT; CDR2 reads FYEKMQ (reference sequence). CDR3 length: 12 residues. V lost 5 bases and J 5 bases, leaving 10 bases between the germline ends. The CDR3 bases are TGTGCCAGCAGCCCTCGGACACACGAGCAGTACTTC. Translated: CASSPRTHEQYF.

This clone appeared a single time. The chain uses TRBV6-6 and TRBJ2-7; tentative D call: TRBD2 (5 bases). V lost 5 bases, J lost 2 bases, and 13 bases lay in between. The CDR3 spans 14 residues. Looked up from germline, CDR1 is MNHNY and CDR2 is SVGAGI (reference sequence). The CDR3: CASSTVDGTYEQYF. Written as DNA, the CDR3 is TGTGCCAGCAGTACCGTGGACGGGACCTACGAGCAGTACTTC.

This clone was seen only a few times. This rearrangement joins TRBV6-6 to TRBJ1-4; D possibly corresponds to TRBD1 (5 bases). The CDR3 loop spans 11 amino acids. Germline CDR1 is MNHNY and CDR2 is SVGAGI (reference sequence). Trimming took off 7 bases at V and 13 bases at J, with 13 bases between the two ends. CDR3: CASKLNQGLFF. The CDR3 coding sequence is TGTGCCAGCAAGCTTAACCAGGGACTGTTTTTT.

This clone was counted at least ten times. The V gene is TRBV7-6, the J gene TRBJ1-1; D not resolved. The germline V and J ends were trimmed by 1 base and 1 base, with 10 bases remaining between them. This CDR3 has 15 residues. Germline values: CDR1 SGHVS, CDR2 FNYEAQ. The chain's CDR3 is CASSLGGLGNTEAFF. Here the CDR3 DNA reads TGTGCCAGCAGCTTAGGAGGTTTGGGGAACACTGAAGCTTTCTTT.

This chain joins TRBV28 and TRBJ2-5; 7 bases map to TRBD2. CDR3 length: 15 amino acids. Germline V gene lookup returns CDR1 MDHEN and CDR2 SYDVKM. Germline trimming cut 6 bases from V and 5 bases from J; bases unmatched to any gene: 12. The CDR3: CASSGRGERSETQYF. The CDR3 DNA reads as TGTGCCAGCAGCGGACGGGGGGAGCGGTCGGAGACCCAGTACTTC.

This chain connects TRBV11-2 to TRBJ2-2, with TRBD2 matching 11 bases. V trimming: 2 bases; J trimming: 3 bases; junction bases outside the gene matches: 11. The CDR3 is 19 residues long. From germline, CDR1 is SGHAT and CDR2 FQNNGV. DNA for the CDR3: TGTGCCAGCAGCTTAAGTATCTTTAGCGGGAGGGCCTACACCGGGGAGCTGTTTTTT. This gives the protein CASSLSIFSGRAYTGELFF. Supplemented by reference TRBV11-2 and TRBJ2-2, the full variable domain reads EAGVAQSPRYKIIEKRQSVAFWCNPISGHATLYWYQQILGQGPKLLIQFQNNGVVDDSQLPKDRFSAERLKGVDSTLKIQPAKLEDSAVYLCASSLSIFSGRAYTGELFFGEGSRLTVL.

V is TRBV15 and J is TRBJ2-5; possibly TRBD1 for D (5 bases). V was shortened by 4 bases and J by 11 bases, with 32 bases between the two germline ends. Germline V gene data show CDR1 as LNHNV and CDR2 as YYDKDF (reference sequence). There are 18 residues in the CDR3. DNA for the CDR3: TGTGCCACCAGCACTGACCAAGCAGGGTCATACCGGAGTAGTGAGCAGTACTTC. Its protein product is CATSTDQAGSYRSSEQYF.

This chain uses TRBV6-6 with TRBJ1-5; TRBD1 matches 9 bases. The CDR3 sequence is 16 residues long. The J segment lost 4 bases and the V segment lost 4 bases, leaving 8 bases of the junction unmatched. CDR1 is MNHNY and CDR2 is SVGAGI in the germline V gene (reference sequence). CDR3 sequence reads: CASSFSRDRENQPQHF. CDR3 nucleotide sequence: TGTGCCAGCAGTTTCTCCCGGGACAGGGAGAATCAGCCCCAGCATTTT.

The rearrangement joins TRBV14 to TRBJ1-2; D perhaps matches TRBD1 (6 bases). V lost 1 base to trimming and J lost 8 bases, with 14 bases between them. Per germline, CDR1 SGHDN and CDR2 FVKESK. The length of the CDR3 is 14 residues. CDR3 nucleotide sequence: TGTGCCAGCAGCCAAGGCGGGGGGGCGGTAGGCTACACCTTC. Its protein is CASSQGGGAVGYTF.

J is TRBJ2-7 and V is TRBV18; D perhaps matches TRBD2 (6 bases). V shed 5 bases and J shed 4 bases, with 21 bases lying between them. This CDR3 has 16 amino acids. The germline gives CDR1 KGHSH, CDR2 LQKENI. The CDR3 region is CASSSGGSGGLYEQYF. The CDR3 region has the DNA TGTGCCAGCTCAAGTGGCGGGTCCGGGGGTTTGTACGAGCAGTACTTC.

This chain connects TRBV13 to TRBJ1-2; 7 bases agree with TRBD1. Germline CDR1 and CDR2: PRHDT and FYEKMQ (reference sequence). The CDR3 totals 15 residues. Losses at the gene ends were 3 bases for V and 7 bases for J; bases not matched to a gene: 11. The CDR3 DNA is TGTGCCAGCAGCTTGGGATCTGGAAGGGGGCCTGGCTACACCTTC. It yields the protein CASSLGSGRGPGYTF.

This chain uses TRBV10-1 with TRBJ1-2, with unresolved D. The CDR3 runs 18 residues. V dropped 0 bases and J dropped 0 bases, with 17 bases sitting between them. CDR1 is WNHNN and CDR2 is SYGVQD in the germline V gene (reference sequence). The CDR3 loop reads CASSESKTAKGTNYGYTF. The CDR3, as DNA: TGCGCCAGCAGTGAGTCTAAAACAGCTAAAGGTACTAACTATGGCTACACCTTC.

The chain combines TRBV5-1 with TRBJ2-1; 11 bases map to TRBD2. This CDR3 has 15 amino acids. The V segment lost 5 bases and the J segment 6 bases; nucleotides outside the gene matches: 7. The germline V gene has CDR1 SGHRS and CDR2 YFSETQ. This CDR3 reads CASRTGTSGVNEQFF. In DNA form, the CDR3 reads TGCGCCAGCAGAACCGGGACTAGCGGAGTCAATGAGCAGTTCTTC.

Only a few counts were recorded for this clone. J is TRBJ2-7 and V is TRBV9; the match to TRBD2 covers 8 bases. The ends lost 3 bases at V and 7 bases at J; junction bases unmatched: 9. CDR3 length equals 14 residues. The V gene's germline CDR1 is SGDLS and CDR2 YYNGEE. As DNA, the CDR3 is TGTGCCAGCAGCGCGGGACTAGGGATTTTTGAGCAGTACTTC. It encodes CASSAGLGIFEQYF. Supplemented by reference TRBV9 and TRBJ2-7, the full variable domain reads DSGVTQTPKHLITATGQRVTLRCSPRSGDLSVYWYQQSLDQGLQFLIQYYNGEERAKGNILERFSAQQFPDLHSELNLSSLELGDSALYFCASSAGLGIFEQYFGPGTRLTVT.

V is TRBV28 and J is TRBJ2-5; TRBD2 might be the D (6 bases). This CDR3 contains 13 residues. In germline, CDR1 is MDHEN, CDR2 SYDVKM. Trimming stripped 3 bases from V and 7 bases from J, with 12 bases between. The CDR3 nucleotides read TGTGCCAGCAGTTTCTCGGGGGTGTCGACCCAGTACTTC. Protein: CASSFSGVSTQYF.